This TCR beta chain is from a study of blood T cell repertoires in COVID-19. The data were produced by immunoSEQ multiplex PCR, yet TCRdb's version contains in-frame clones alone and is incomplete. Among about 160,000 clones, around 83% were seen once, and the ten largest hold around 5%. The V gene lost 0 bases and the J gene lost 0 bases, with 9 bases spanning the gap. CDR1 SGHTA and CDR2 FQGNSA come from the germline V gene. The CDR3 has 15 amino acids. This clonotype was obtained from a woman aged 45-65 years with COVID-19, enrolled during active disease. V is TRBV7-2 and J is TRBJ2-7; D is unresolved. Sequenced material: peripheral blood. The CDR3 coding sequence is TGTGCCAGCAGCTTAGCGCTTACAGCCTCCTACGAGCAGTACTTC. It translates to CASSLALTASYEQYF.